The 27 T cell receptor beta chains below were found in one sample sequenced in a study of Ad26.COV2.S vaccination and SARS-CoV-2 variants. The protocol was immunoSEQ multiplex PCR, while the TCRdb copy is restricted to in-frame clones and leaves out a portion. The repertoire holds a few hundred thousand clones, around 90% seen once, with 12% in the top ten. The treatment was: some 20 received Ad26.COV2.S at low or high dose, single or two shots; about 5 received placebo; per-sample allocation not given. Each sample was drawn 63 days after the first injection (of vaccine or placebo). Source: peripheral blood, taken in a trial of Ad26.COV2.S vaccine versus placebo. These receptors were taken from a person between 18 and 60 years old who received the Ad26.COV2.S COVID-19 vaccine or a placebo.

This clone occurred a few times. The rearrangement uses TRBV30 and TRBJ1-5; D is perhaps TRBD1 (5 bases). Germline V gene sequence: CDR1 GTSNPN, CDR2 SVGIG (reference sequence). The CDR3 is 14 amino acids. Trimming took 3 bases from V and 5 from J, leaving 14 bases between them. The CDR3 DNA follows: TGTGCCTGGAGCGGGGACTTATTTCATCAGCCCCAGCATTTT. This translates into CAWSGDLFHQPQHF.

J is TRBJ1-1 and V is TRBV5-1, with D tentatively TRBD1 (5 bases). The CDR3 has 14 amino acids. Trimming left V 6 bases short and J 5 bases short, with 17 bases between. The germline gives CDR1 SGHRS, CDR2 YFSETQ. The CDR3 region is CASTLGVPGTEAFF. In DNA, the CDR3 is TGCGCCAGCACCCTGGGGGTACCGGGGACTGAAGCTTTCTTT. Based on the CDR3 plus reference TRBV5-1 and TRBJ1-1, the full variable domain is KAGVTQTPRYLIKTRGQQVTLSCSPISGHRSVSWYQQTPGQGLQFLFEYFSETQRNKGNFPGRFSGRQFSNSRSEMNVSTLELGDSALYLCASTLGVPGTEAFFGQGTRLTVV.

This sequence joins TRBV2 and TRBJ2-2, with TRBD2 as a possible D gene (5 bases). V was clipped by 4 bases and J by 1 base, with 13 bases between them. The V gene's germline CDR1 is SNHLY and CDR2 FYNNEI. This CDR3 region has 16 residues. DNA for the CDR3: TGTGCCAGCAGTGTGGGGAGAGGCGGGAACACCGGGGAGCTGTTTTTT. Its translation is CASSVGRGGNTGELFF.

This clone was seen once. The sample holds other DNA sequences that translate to the same CDR3. CDR3 in DNA: TGTGCCAGCAGCCAAGAAGGGAGCTCTGGAAACACCATATATTTT. Its translation: CASSQEGSSGNTIYF. The chain combines TRBV3-1 (or the pseudogene TRBV3-2) with TRBJ1-3; no clear D. This CDR3 comprises 15 residues. V lost 0 bases and J lost 0, with 6 bases in between. Germline loops: CDR1 LGHDT, CDR2 YNNKEL (reference sequence).

This chain joins TRBV4-3 and TRBJ2-2; possibly TRBD2 for D (7 bases). Germline V lookup: CDR1 LGHNA, CDR2 YSLEER. V was clipped by 2 bases and J by 0 bases, with 13 bases between them. This CDR3 is built from 17 residues. CDR3 in amino acids: CASSQFTGGANTGELFF. DNA for the CDR3: TGCGCCAGCAGCCAATTTACGGGGGGCGCGAACACCGGGGAGCTGTTTTTT.

This clone was counted once. The genes are TRBV5-1 and TRBJ1-1; D call uncertain. The CDR3 runs to 14 residues. V was trimmed by 6 bases and J by 2 bases, leaving 14 bases between them. Germline CDR1 and CDR2: SGHRS and YFSETQ. CDR3 DNA: TGCGCCAGCACTCAGACTCCCGCAAACACTGAAGCTTTCTTT. Its protein is CASTQTPANTEAFF.

The V and J genes are TRBV5-1 and TRBJ2-1; a weak D match, TRBD1 (6 bases). The CDR3 is 15 amino acids. Per the germline V gene, CDR1 is SGHRS and CDR2 is YFSETQ. Trimming shortened V by 0 bases and J by 4 bases, and 11 bases separated the two germline ends. CDR3 bases: TGCGCCAGCAGCTTGGTTGAGGGGGAATACAATGAGCAGTTCTTC. Translated: CASSLVEGEYNEQFF.

This chain uses TRBV6-4 with TRBJ2-2; D is uncertain. CDR1 is MRHNA, CDR2 SNTAGT, per germline. Trimming shortened V by 1 base and J by 0 bases, and 12 bases separated the two germline ends. The CDR3 is made up of 17 amino acids. CDR3 loop: CASSDWGPGANTGELFF. The CDR3 coding sequence is TGTGCCAGCAGTGACTGGGGTCCCGGAGCGAACACCGGGGAGCTGTTTTTT.

This chain connects TRBV6-5 to TRBJ1-3; D is unresolved. V lost 0 bases, J lost 1 base, and 10 bases lay in between. From germline, CDR1 is MNHEY and CDR2 SVGAGI. CDR3 size: 16 residues. Written as DNA, the CDR3 is TGTGCCAGCAGTTACTCCCGGGTTCCTTCTGGAAACACCATATATTTT. It specifies CASSYSRVPSGNTIYF.

The rearrangement links TRBV5-5 to TRBJ1-5; D unresolved. Germline V CDR1 and CDR2: SGHKS, YYEKEE (reference sequence). The length of the CDR3 is 13 residues. Trimming took off 2 bases at V and 3 bases at J, with 6 bases between the two ends. The CDR3 nucleotides read TGTGCCAGCAGCTTAAGGGACAATCAGCCCCAGCATTTT. Its protein product is CASSLRDNQPQHF.

The J gene is TRBJ2-7, the V gene TRBV6-5; tentative D call: TRBD2 (5 bases). CDR1 MNHEY and CDR2 SVGAGI come from the germline V gene. This CDR3 has 13 amino acids. Trimming took 6 bases from V and 3 from J, leaving 12 bases between them. CDR3 coding DNA: TGTGCCAGCAGATACAAACGGGGCTACGAGCAGTACTTC. It codes for CASRYKRGYEQYF.

The count of this clone is one. The genes are TRBV30 and TRBJ1-3; D gene uncertain. The CDR3 has 14 residues. Trimming stripped 1 base from V and 0 bases from J, with 7 bases between. The germline gives CDR1 GTSNPN, CDR2 SVGIG (reference sequence). In DNA form, the CDR3 reads TGTGCCTGGAGTGCCGGGCACTCTGGAAACACCATATATTTT. Protein: CAWSAGHSGNTIYF.

This chain uses TRBV5-1 with TRBJ1-1, with 7 positions matching TRBD1. The CDR3 runs 13 residues. CDR1 is SGHRS, CDR2 YFSETQ, per germline. Germline trimming cut 4 bases from V and 5 bases from J; bases unmatched to any gene: 5. CDR3 coding DNA: TGCGCCAGCAGCCTTGACAGGGCTACTGAAGCTTTCTTT. It codes for CASSLDRATEAFF.

DNA for the CDR3: TGTGCCAGCAGTTACGGACAGGGATTAGAGACCCAGTACTTC. Amino acid sequence: CASSYGQGLETQYF. The chain couples TRBV6-5 to TRBJ2-5; 8 bases are shared with TRBD1. V shed 2 bases, J shed 4 bases, and the junction held 3 bases outside the gene matches. Germline V CDR1 and CDR2: MNHEY, SVGAGI. This CDR3 has 14 residues.

This chain connects TRBV5-6 to TRBJ1-3; the D gene is possibly TRBD1 (6 bases). Germline V gives CDR1 SGHDT, CDR2 YYEEEE. The CDR3 loop spans 18 amino acids. V was cut by 3 bases and J by 0 bases, with 19 bases left in between. DNA of the CDR3: TGTGCCAGCAGCTCCACTGGACAGCACTATCACTCTGGAAACACCATATATTTT. The encoded protein is CASSSTGQHYHSGNTIYF.

The chain is built from TRBV7-8 and TRBJ2-5, with D unclear. Germline CDR1 and CDR2: SGHVS and FQNEAQ. The CDR3 runs 14 residues. Trimming shortened V by 8 bases and J by 3 bases, and 16 bases separated the two germline ends. The CDR3 DNA reads TGTGCCAGCGGATTGAGGTTTCGGGAAGAGACCCAGTACTTC. Its translation is CASGLRFREETQYF.

The chain carries TRBV11-2 and TRBJ2-7, with D perhaps TRBD1 (7 bases). Germline assignment: CDR1 SGHAT and CDR2 FQNNGV. V was cut by 8 bases and J by 2 bases, with 13 bases left in between. The CDR3 loop spans 13 amino acids. The CDR3 nucleotides read TGTGCCAGCCGCGGGACAGCCACCTACGAGCAGTACTTC. Its protein product is CASRGTATYEQYF.

CDR3 DNA: TGCGCCAGCAGCCCCGACAGGGGATGGGCAGATACGCAGTATTTT. It is translated as CASSPDRGWADTQYF. The rearrangement links TRBV4-3 to TRBJ2-3, with TRBD1 matching over 8 bases. The germline V gene encodes CDR1 LGHNA and CDR2 YSLEER. Trimming took 4 bases from V and 4 from J; bases not matched to a gene: 7. This CDR3 spans 15 amino acids.

The gene calls are TRBV11-2 and TRBJ2-7; a possible D gene is TRBD2 (5 bases). V was cut by 0 bases and J by 5 bases, with 23 bases left in between. The CDR3 spans 18 residues. The germline V gene has CDR1 SGHAT and CDR2 FQNNGV. The CDR3 DNA reads TGTGCCAGCAGCTTAGATACCCCCATTGGGGAGATTCCTCACGAGCAGTACTTC. Its protein is CASSLDTPIGEIPHEQYF.

The chain combines TRBV28 with TRBJ1-6; 7 bases are a match to TRBD1. The CDR3 runs to 14 residues. With V trimmed by 3 bases and J by 10 bases, 6 bases remained unmatched. Germline assignment: CDR1 MDHEN and CDR2 SYDVKM. The CDR3 region is CASSLGQNRSPLHF. The CDR3 nucleotides are TGTGCCAGCAGTTTGGGACAGAATCGCTCACCCCTCCACTTT.

V gene TRBV7-2 combines with J gene TRBJ2-5; the D gene is possibly TRBD1 (6 bases). Germline V gives CDR1 SGHTA, CDR2 FQGNSA. The V gene lost 10 bases and the J gene lost 5 bases, with 11 bases spanning the gap. The CDR3 covers 11 residues. The CDR3 protein is CAITRGETQYF. Here the CDR3 DNA reads TGTGCCATTACAAGGGGGGAGACCCAGTACTTC.

The chain carries TRBV7-2 and TRBJ1-1; D is possibly TRBD1 (6 bases). This CDR3 contains 16 residues. V lost 5 bases, J lost 1 base, and 17 bases lay in between. Germline-derived CDR1 and CDR2 are SGHTA and FQGNSA. For the CDR3, the DNA is TGTGCCAGCAGCCTTTACGGGACACCCAGGAACACTGAAGCTTTCTTT. Amino acids: CASSLYGTPRNTEAFF.

This clone was recorded once. V is TRBV6-1 and J is TRBJ1-1; no firm D call. Germline V gene sequence: CDR1 MNHNS, CDR2 SASEGT. This CDR3 has 14 residues. The V end was cut by 1 base, the J end by 1 base, with 7 bases between. The CDR3 nucleotides are TGTGCCAGCAGTGAAGTCCCGGGGAACACTGAAGCTTTCTTT. It yields the protein CASSEVPGNTEAFF.

This chain links TRBV12-3 or TRBV12-4 with TRBJ2-7, with 7 bases that match TRBD2. CDR3 size: 12 residues. Germline trimming cut 5 bases from V and 7 bases from J; bases unmatched to any gene: 5. The CDR3 sequence: CASSTRGEEQYF. The CDR3 DNA sequence: TGTGCCAGCAGTACCCGGGGGGAAGAGCAGTACTTC.

The J gene is TRBJ2-3, the V gene TRBV30; TRBD2 agrees at 7 bases. J was trimmed by 0 bases and V by 6 bases; bases with no gene match: 6. The germline CDR1 and CDR2 sequences are GTSNPN and SVGIG (reference sequence). CDR3 length: 14 residues. CDR3 DNA: TGTGCCTGTAAAAGGACTAGGAGCACAGATACGCAGTATTTT. It is translated as CACKRTRSTDTQYF.

The chain couples TRBV9 to TRBJ2-5; 8 bases map to TRBD2. The germline V gene has CDR1 SGDLS and CDR2 YYNGEE. This CDR3 region has 15 residues. V shed 3 bases, J shed 5 bases, and the junction held 9 bases outside the gene matches. In DNA, the CDR3 is TGTGCCAGCAGCGATAGCGGGGAGGGCGAGGAGACCCAGTACTTC. Translation gives CASSDSGEGEETQYF.

The rearrangement joins TRBV5-1 to TRBJ1-1; D unclear. The CDR3 extends over 14 amino acids. Trimming cost V 6 bases and J 7 bases, with 19 bases left between them. The germline V gene encodes CDR1 SGHRS and CDR2 YFSETQ. This CDR3 is CASTPVDGPDEAFF. The CDR3 DNA sequence: TGCGCCAGCACCCCGGTGGACGGTCCGGATGAAGCTTTCTTT.